A single T cell receptor beta chain is shown here with its context. The data are from a study of T cells in tuberculosis. Study at large: T cells were selected with CD1B tetramers loaded with glucose monomycolate.

Chain pairing is unknown; alpha and beta were sequenced separately. Only in-frame clones appear in the TCRdb table, and some are missing; sequencing was by immunoSEQ multiplex PCR. This table holds approximately 59,000 clones, roughly 86% found once. After thawing and overnight rest, PBMC were stained with GMM-loaded CD1B tetramer, viability dye and anti-CD3 for sorting. C32 glucose monomycolate from Rhodococcus equi was loaded onto the CD1B tetramers. PBMC for tetramer sorting were first depleted of CD14-expressing monocytes. The clonotype originates from an adult woman with latent tuberculosis. Sample: CD1b-GMM tetramer-negative cells sorted from PBMCs.

The CDR3 bases are TGTGCCAGCAGGAAAAACCTGGGGGGCTACGAGCAGTACTTC. Translating gives CASRKNLGGYEQYF. The genes are TRBV6-5 and TRBJ2-7; D perhaps matches TRBD2 (6 bases). This CDR3 is built from 14 residues. Per the germline V gene, CDR1 is MNHEY and CDR2 is SVGAGI. The V and J ends lost 6 bases and 3 bases respectively, with 15 bases between them.